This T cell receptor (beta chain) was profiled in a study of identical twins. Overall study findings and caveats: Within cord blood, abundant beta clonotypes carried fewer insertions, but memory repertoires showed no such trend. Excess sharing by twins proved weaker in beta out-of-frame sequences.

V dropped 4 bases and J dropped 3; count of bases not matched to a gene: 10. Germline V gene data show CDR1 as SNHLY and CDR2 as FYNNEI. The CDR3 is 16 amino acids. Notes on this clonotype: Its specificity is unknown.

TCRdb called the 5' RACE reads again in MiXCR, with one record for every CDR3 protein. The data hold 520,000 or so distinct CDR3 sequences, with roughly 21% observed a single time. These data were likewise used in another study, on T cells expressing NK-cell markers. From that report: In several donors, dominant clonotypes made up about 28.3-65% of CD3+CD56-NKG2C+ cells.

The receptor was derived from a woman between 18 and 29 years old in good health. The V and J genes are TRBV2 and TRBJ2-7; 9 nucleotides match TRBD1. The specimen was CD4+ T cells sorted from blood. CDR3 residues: CASSGPRPGQGYEQYF. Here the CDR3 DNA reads TGTGCCAGCAGTGGGCCCCGTCCGGGACAGGGCTACGAGCAGTACTTC.